This TCR beta chain was obtained from a study of blood T cell repertoires in COVID-19. Across the study: Acute and convalescent COVID-19 samples came from the United States, Italy and Spain. PBMCs, B-cell-depleted T cells, or T cells were the source of the cDNA or gDNA that made up the material.

In the original analysis: Estimation of nucleated cell counts relied on the amplification of reference gene primers. TCRdb keeps only in-frame clones here, not all; method: immunoSEQ multiplex PCR. V, J and clone size are those of that table, while D and trimming were read from the DNA. The sample gives about 100,000 clones, 86% of which show up once; approximately 1.6% is in the top ten. This clone was detected only once. Germline V gives CDR1 MNHEY, CDR2 SVGAGI. CDR3 length equals 15 residues. V lost 2 bases to trimming and J lost 1 base; unmatched junction nucleotides: 0. The sequenced sample consisted of peripheral blood. The TCR originated in a man of 80 years or more with acute or convalescent COVID-19. The chain links TRBV6-5 to TRBJ1-1; 11 nucleotides agree with TRBD1. In DNA, the CDR3 is TGTGCCAGCAGTTACGGACAGGGGGCGAACACTGAAGCTTTCTTT. It yields the protein CASSYGQGANTEAFF.